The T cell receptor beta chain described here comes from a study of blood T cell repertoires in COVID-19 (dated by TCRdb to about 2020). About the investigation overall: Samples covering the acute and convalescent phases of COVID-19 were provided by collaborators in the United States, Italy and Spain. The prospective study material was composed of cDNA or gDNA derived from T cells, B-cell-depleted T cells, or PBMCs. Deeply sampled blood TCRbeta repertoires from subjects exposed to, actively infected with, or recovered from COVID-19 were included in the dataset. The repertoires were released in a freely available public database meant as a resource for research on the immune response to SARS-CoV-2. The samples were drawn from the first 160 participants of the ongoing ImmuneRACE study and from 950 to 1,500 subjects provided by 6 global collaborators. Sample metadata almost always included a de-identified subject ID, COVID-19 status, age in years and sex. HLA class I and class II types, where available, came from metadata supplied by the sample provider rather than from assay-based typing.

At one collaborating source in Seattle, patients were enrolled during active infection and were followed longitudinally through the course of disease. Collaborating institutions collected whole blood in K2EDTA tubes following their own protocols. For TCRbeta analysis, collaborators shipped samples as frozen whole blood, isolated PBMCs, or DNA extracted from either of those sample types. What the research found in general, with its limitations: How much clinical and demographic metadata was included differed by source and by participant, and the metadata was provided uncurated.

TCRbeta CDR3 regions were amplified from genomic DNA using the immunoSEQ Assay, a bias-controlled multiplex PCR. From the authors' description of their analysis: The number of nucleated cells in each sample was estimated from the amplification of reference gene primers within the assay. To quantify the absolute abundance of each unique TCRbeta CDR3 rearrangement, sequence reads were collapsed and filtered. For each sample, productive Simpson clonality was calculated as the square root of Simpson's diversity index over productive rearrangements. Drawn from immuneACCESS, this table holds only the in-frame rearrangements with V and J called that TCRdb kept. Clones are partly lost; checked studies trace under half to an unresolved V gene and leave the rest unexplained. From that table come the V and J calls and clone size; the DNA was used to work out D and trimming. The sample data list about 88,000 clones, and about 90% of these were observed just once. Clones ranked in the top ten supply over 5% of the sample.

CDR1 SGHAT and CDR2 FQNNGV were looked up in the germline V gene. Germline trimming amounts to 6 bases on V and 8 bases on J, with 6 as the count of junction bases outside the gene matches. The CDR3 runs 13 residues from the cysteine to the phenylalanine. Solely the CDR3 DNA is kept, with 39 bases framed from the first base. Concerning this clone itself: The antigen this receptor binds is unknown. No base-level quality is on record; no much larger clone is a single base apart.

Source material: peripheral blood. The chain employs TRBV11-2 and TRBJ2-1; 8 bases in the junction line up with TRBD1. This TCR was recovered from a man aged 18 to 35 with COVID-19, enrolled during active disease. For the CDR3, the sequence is CASRRQGRDEQFF. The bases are TGTGCCAGCAGGAGACAGGGGCGGGATGAGCAGTTCTTC.